This record covers a single T cell receptor (beta chain). Sequencing was performed with immunoSEQ multiplex PCR; in TCRdb, only in-frame clones are kept and a portion is missing. The table shows roughly 26,000 clones, with 80% to 95% occurring only once. The data are from a study of B cell selection in AIRE deficiency. Germline V gene sequence: CDR1 MDHEN, CDR2 SYDVKM. The CDR3 is made up of 14 amino acids. Losses at the gene ends were 5 bases for V and 2 bases for J; bases not matched to a gene: 4. Regulatory T cells were sorted as CD4+CD25hiCD127low/negative. Input material: CD4+CD25+ Tregs sorted from PBMCs. The sequence was collected from a human donor in good health. The rearrangement links TRBV28 to TRBJ2-7; 9 bases are a match to TRBD1. In DNA form, the CDR3 reads TGTGCCAGCAGTCTGACAGGGGGAACCTACGAGCAGTACTTC. It codes for CASSLTGGTYEQYF.